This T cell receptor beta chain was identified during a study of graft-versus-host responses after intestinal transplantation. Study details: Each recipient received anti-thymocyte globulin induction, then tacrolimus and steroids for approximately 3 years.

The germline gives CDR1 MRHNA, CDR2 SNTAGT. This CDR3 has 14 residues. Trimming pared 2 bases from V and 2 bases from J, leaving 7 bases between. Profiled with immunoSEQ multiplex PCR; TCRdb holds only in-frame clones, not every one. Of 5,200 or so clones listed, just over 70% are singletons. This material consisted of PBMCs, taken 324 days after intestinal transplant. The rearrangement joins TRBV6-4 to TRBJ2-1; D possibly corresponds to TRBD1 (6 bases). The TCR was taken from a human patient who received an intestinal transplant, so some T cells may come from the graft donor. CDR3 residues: CASSDGTTYNEQFF. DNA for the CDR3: TGTGCCAGCAGTGACGGGACAACCTACAATGAGCAGTTCTTC.